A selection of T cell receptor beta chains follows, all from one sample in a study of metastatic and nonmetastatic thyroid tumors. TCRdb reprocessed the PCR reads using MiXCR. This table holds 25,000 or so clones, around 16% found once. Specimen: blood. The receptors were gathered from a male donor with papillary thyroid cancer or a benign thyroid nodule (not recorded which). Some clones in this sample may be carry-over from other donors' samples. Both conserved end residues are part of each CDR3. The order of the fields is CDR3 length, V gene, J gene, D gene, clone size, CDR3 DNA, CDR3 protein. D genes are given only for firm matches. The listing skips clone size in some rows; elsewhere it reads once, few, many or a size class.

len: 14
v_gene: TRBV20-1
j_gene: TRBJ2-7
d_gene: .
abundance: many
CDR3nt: TGCAGTGCTAGAAAGCAGAGCTCCTCCTACGAGCAGTACTTC
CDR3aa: CSARKQSSSYEQYF

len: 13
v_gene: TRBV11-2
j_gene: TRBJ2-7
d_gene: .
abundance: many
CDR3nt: TGTGCCAGCAGGATGGGCAGCTCCTACGAGCAGTACTTC
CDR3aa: CASRMGSSYEQYF

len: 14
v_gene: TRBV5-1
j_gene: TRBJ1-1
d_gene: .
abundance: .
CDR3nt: TGCGCCAGCAGCTCTAGGACAGCTAACACTGAAGCTTTCTTT
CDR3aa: CASSSRTANTEAFF

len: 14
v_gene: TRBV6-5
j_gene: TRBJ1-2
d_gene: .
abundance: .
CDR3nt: TGTGCCAGCAGCTTACGGGTTGGGGTATATGGCTACACCTTC
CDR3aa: CASSLRVGVYGYTF

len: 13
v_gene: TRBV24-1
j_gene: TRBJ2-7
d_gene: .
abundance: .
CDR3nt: TGTGCCACCAGTGATCCTATAACCGACGAGCAGTACTTC
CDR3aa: CATSDPITDEQYF

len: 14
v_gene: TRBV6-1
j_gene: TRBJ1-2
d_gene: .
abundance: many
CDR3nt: TGTGCCAGCAGCTCCGGAGCTGGGTTGTATGGCTACACCTTC
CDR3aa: CASSSGAGLYGYTF

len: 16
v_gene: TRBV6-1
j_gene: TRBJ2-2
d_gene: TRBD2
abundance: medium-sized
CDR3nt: TGTGCCAGCATCCTAGGACTAGCGGGAGAGAACGGGGAGCTGTTTTTT
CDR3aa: CASILGLAGENGELFF

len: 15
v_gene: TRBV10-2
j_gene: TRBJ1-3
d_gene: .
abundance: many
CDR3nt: TGCGCCAGCAGTGAGGAGGGAAGCCCTGGAAACACCATATATTTT
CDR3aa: CASSEEGSPGNTIYF

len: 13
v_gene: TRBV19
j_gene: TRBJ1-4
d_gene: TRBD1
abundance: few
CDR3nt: TGTGCCAGTGGGAGGACAGGGTATGAAAAACTGTTTTTT
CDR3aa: CASGRTGYEKLFF

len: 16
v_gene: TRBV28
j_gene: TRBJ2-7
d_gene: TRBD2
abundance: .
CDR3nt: TGTGCCAGCAGTTTAGTGGGTAGCGGGAGGTCCCACGAGCAGTACTTC
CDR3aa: CASSLVGSGRSHEQYF

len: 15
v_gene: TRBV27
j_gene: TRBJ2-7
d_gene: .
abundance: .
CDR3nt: TGTGCTAGCAGTCCCCTCGGCTCCCTCGTTTACGAGCAGTACTTC
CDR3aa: CASSPLGSLVYEQYF

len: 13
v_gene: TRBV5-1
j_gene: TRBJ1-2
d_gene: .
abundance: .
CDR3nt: TGCGCCAGCAGCTTGTTAGGGAGCCGGGGCTACACCTTC
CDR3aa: CASSLLGSRGYTF

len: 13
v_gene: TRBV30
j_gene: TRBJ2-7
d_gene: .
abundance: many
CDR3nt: TGTGCCTGGAGTGTACTTAGGAACTACGAGCAGTACTTC
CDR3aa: CAWSVLRNYEQYF

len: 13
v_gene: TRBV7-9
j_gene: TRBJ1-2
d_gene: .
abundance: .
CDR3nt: TGTGCCAGCAGCTTATTGGCTCTCGCTGGGTACACCTTC
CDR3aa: CASSLLALAGYTF

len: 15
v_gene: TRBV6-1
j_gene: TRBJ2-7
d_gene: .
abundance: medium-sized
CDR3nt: TGTGCCAGCACCAACGGTCCATTGAGCTCCTACGAGCAGTACTTC
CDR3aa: CASTNGPLSSYEQYF

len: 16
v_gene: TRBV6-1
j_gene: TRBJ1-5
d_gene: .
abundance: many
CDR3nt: TGTGCCAGCAGTTCCGCCCCGGGTTATAGCAATCAGCCCCAGCATTTT
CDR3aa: CASSSAPGYSNQPQHF

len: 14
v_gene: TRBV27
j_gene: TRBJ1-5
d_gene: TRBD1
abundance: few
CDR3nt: TGTGCCAGCAGTTTATACAGGGGGGATCAGCCCCAGCATTTT
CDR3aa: CASSLYRGDQPQHF

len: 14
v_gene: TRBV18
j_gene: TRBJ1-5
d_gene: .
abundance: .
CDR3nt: TGTGCCAGCTCACCCGGACAGCCGAATCAGCCCCAGCATTTT
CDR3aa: CASSPGQPNQPQHF

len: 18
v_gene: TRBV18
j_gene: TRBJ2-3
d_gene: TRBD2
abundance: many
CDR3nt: TGTGCCAGCTCACCAATAACTAGCGGGAGGTTGGGCACAGATACGCAGTATTTT
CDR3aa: CASSPITSGRLGTDTQYF

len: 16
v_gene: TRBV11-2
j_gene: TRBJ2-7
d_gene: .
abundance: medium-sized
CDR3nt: TGTGCCAGCAGCTCCCTTGGTGGGAGGACAGCCTACGAGCAGTACTTC
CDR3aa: CASSSLGGRTAYEQYF

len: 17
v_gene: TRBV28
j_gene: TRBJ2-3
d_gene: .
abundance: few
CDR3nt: TGTGCCAGCAGTTTAGAGGGAGCCTACTCTAGCACAGATACGCAGTATTTT
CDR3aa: CASSLEGAYSSTDTQYF

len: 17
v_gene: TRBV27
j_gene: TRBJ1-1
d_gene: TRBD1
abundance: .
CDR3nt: TGTGCCAGCAGTTCCCCCCCACAGGGGTTAGGGCGTACAGAAGCTTCCTTT
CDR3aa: CASSSPPQGLGRTEASF

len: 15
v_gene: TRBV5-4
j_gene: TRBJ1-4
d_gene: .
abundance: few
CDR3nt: TGTGCCAGCAGCTTACCCCCGGGGGAGGAGGAAAAACTGTTTTTT
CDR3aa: CASSLPPGEEEKLFF

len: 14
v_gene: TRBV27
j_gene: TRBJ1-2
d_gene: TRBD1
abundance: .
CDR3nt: TGTGCCAGCAGTTCTGGACAGGGACGACGTGGCTACACCTTC
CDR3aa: CASSSGQGRRGYTF

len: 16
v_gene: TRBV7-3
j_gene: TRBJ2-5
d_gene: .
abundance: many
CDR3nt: TGTGCCAGCAGCTTAACATCGGGGTTGGGCCAAGAGACCCAGTACTTC
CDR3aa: CASSLTSGLGQETQYF

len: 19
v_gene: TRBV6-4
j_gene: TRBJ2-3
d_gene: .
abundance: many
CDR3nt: TGTGCCAGCAGTCCCGGAGGGCGGAAGCGACCGATGAACACAGATACGCAGTATTTT
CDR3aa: CASSPGGRKRPMNTDTQYF

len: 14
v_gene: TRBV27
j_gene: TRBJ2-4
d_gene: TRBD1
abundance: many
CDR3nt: TGTGCCAGCAGTAAATGGGACAGGGGAGACATTCAGTACTTC
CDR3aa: CASSKWDRGDIQYF

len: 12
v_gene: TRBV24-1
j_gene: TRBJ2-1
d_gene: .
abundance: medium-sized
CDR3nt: TGTGCCACAACAGGGAACTACAATGAGCAGTTCTTC
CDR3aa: CATTGNYNEQFF

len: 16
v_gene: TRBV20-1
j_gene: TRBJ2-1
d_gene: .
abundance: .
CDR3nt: TGTAGTGCTAGAGATACTCGCCAGGGGAACTACAATGAGCAGTTCTTC
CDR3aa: CSARDTRQGNYNEQFF

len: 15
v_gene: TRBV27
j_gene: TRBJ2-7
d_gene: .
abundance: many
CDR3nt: TGTGCCAGCAGTTTCCGGGCCTCCTTGGTCGGCGAGCAGTACTTC
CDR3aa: CASSFRASLVGEQYF

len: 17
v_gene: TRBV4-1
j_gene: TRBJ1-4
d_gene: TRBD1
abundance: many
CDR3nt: TGCGCCAGCAGCCAAGACCCGGACAGGGGGGCTAATGAAAAACTGTTTTTT
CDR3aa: CASSQDPDRGANEKLFF

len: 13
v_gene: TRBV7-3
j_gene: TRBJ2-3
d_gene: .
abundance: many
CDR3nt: TGTGCCAGCAGCGGTCCAAGCGGGTTTACGCAGTATTTT
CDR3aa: CASSGPSGFTQYF

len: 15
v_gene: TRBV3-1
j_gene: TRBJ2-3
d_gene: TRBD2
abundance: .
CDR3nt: TGTGTCAGCATCCAACTAGCGGGAGTGGGAGATACGCAGTATTTT
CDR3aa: CVSIQLAGVGDTQYF

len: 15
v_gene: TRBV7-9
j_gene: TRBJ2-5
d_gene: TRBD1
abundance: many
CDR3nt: TGTGCCAGCAGACCGCCGACAGGGGAAGGAGAGACCCAGTACTTC
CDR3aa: CASRPPTGEGETQYF

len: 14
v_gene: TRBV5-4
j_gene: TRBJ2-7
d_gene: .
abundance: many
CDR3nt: TGTGCCAGCAGCTTCGAGAGAACAGGTTACGAGCAGTACTTC
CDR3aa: CASSFERTGYEQYF

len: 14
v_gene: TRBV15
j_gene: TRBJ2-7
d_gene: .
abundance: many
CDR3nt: TGTGCCACCAGCCACCGGGACGGTCCCTACGAGCAGTACTTC
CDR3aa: CATSHRDGPYEQYF

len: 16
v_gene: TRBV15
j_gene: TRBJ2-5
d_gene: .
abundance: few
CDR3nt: TGTGCCACCAGCAGAGGTTTGGTACAGATCCAAGAGACCCAGTACTTC
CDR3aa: CATSRGLVQIQETQYF

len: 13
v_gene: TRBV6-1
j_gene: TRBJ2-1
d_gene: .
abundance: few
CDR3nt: TGTGCCAGCAGTGCGTCAATCGACCGTGAGCAGTTCTTC
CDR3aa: CASSASIDREQFF

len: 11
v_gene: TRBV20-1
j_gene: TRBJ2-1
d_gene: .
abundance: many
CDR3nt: TGCAGTGCCCGGGTATTGAATGAGCAGTTCTTC
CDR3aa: CSARVLNEQFF

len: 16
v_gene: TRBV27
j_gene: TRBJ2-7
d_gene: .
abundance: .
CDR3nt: TGTGCCAGCCTTCCCACGGGAGAGGATAGTAGGTACGAGCAGTACTTC
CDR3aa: CASLPTGEDSRYEQYF

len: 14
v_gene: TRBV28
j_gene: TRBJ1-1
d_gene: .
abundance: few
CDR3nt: TGTGCCAGCACTTTATCCAGGGGAAACACTCAAGCTTTCTTT
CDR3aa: CASTLSRGNTQAFF

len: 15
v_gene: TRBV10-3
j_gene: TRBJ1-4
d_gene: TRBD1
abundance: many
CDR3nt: TGTGCCCCACCACGCCCACAGGGGGCGCATGAAAAACTGTTTTTT
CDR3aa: CAPPRPQGAHEKLFF

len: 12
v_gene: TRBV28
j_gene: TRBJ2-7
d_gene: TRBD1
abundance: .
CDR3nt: TGCTCCAGCACCGACAGGGTCCACGAGCAGTGCTTC
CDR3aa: CSSTDRVHEQCF

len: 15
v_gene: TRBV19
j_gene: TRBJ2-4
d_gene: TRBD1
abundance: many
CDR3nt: TGTGCCAGTAGCTTAGCCCAGGGGGCGCGAGACATTCAGTACTTC
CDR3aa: CASSLAQGARDIQYF

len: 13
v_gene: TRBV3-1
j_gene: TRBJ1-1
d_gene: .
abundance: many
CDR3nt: TGTGCCAGCAGCCGAGAGGGGAACACTGAAGCTTTCTTT
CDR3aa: CASSREGNTEAFF

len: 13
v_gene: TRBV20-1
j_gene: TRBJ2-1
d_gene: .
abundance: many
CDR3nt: TGCAGTGCTAGAGATCCGAGAGTAGCTCGGCAGTTCTTC
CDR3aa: CSARDPRVARQFF